This T cell receptor beta chain was documented in a study of T cell responses to AZD1222 COVID-19 vaccine. As concerns this clone: No antigen is known for it. Sequence at one end of the junction differs from germline and may be a read error.

Germline values: CDR1 MNHEY, CDR2 SVGAGI. This CDR3 is built from 12 residues. The study, taken as a whole, reports: Just a handful of AZD1222 recipients tested seropositive at baseline.

Data came from immunoSEQ multiplex PCR; TCRdb stores just in-frame clones and leaves some out. This table has around 50,000 clones, 80% to 90% appearing once. The specimen comprised peripheral blood, sampled 28 days after the second AZD1222 dose. The TCR originated in an adult who received the AZD1222 COVID-19 vaccine. The chain carries TRBV6-5 and TRBJ2-7, with TRBD1 matching 8 bases. The chain's CDR3 is CASNWIGQGANF. Written as DNA, the CDR3 is TGTGCCAGCAACTGGATAGGGCAGGGGGCAAACTTC.